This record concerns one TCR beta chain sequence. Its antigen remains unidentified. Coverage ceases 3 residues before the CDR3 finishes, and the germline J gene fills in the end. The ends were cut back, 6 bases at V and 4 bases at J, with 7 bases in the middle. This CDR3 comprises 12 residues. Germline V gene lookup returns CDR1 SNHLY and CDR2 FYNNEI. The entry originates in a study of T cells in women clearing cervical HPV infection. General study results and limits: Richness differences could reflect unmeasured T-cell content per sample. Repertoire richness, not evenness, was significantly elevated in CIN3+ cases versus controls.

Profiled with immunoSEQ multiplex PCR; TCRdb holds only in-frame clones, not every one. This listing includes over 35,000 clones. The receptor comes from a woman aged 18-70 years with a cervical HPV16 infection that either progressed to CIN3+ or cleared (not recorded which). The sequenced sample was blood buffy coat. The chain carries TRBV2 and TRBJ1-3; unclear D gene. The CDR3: CASSGVGNTIYF. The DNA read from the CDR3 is TGTGCCAGCAGCGGGGTGGGAAACACC.